The rows below give T cell receptor beta chains drawn from one sample of a study of blood T cell repertoires in COVID-19. Sequencing was performed with immunoSEQ multiplex PCR; in TCRdb, only in-frame clones are kept and a portion is missing. This sample yields about 64,000 clones, of which around 76% are seen a single time; around 5% belongs to the top ten. Input material: peripheral blood. These receptors all come from a human donor in a cohort sampled during active COVID-19. The conserved cysteine and the conserved F or W are not part of the CDR3 here. The order of the fields is J gene, V gene, CDR3 protein.

TRBJ1-1 | TRBV28 | ASSLQGSNTEAF
TRBJ1-6 | TRBV4-3 | ASSPRGAGGNSPLH
TRBJ2-2 | TRBV7-9 | ASVPGGTGELF
TRBJ2-7 | TRBV4-2 | ASSQDFGGVGSGHEQY
TRBJ1-4 | TRBV7-9 | ASSLDGQGYEKLF
TRBJ1-1 | TRBV5-4 | ASSQGTGRTEAF
TRBJ2-1 | TRBV7-2 | ASSPARLAGGPHEQF
TRBJ1-2 | TRBV7-2 | ASSFDGSVGYT
TRBJ1-3 | TRBV7-2 | ASSPQGAHGNTIY
TRBJ1-1 | TRBV5-1 | ASSLDWGTGVDTEAF
TRBJ2-1 | TRBV5-1 | ASSKDIYNEQF
TRBJ2-3 | TRBV19 | ASRDLGGARDTQY
TRBJ1-5 | TRBV4-2 | ASSQGGSGLQPQH
TRBJ2-5 | TRBV4-2 | ASRVSGGQETQY
TRBJ2-1 | TRBV5-1 | ASSPRQVGKGEQF
TRBJ2-5 | TRBV19 | ASKVGGAPRETQY
TRBJ2-4 | TRBV10-1 | ARRDRDKNIQY
TRBJ2-7 | TRBV5-1 | ASSFPDRDEQY
TRBJ1-1 | TRBV29-1 | SAEVGTEAF
TRBJ2-3 | TRBV19 | ASSIVVTRSTDTQY
TRBJ2-7 | TRBV12-3/TRBV12-4 | ASSLRGGREQY
TRBJ2-5 | TRBV2 | ASSESPLAGGVETQY
TRBJ1-1 | TRBV5-6 | ASSSFRTGGTEAF
TRBJ2-3 | TRBV2 | ASSDKAGGFNTQY
TRBJ2-1 | TRBV28 | ASSAFGTGLDEQF
TRBJ1-4 | TRBV3-1/TRBV3-2 | ASSQVLSLKLF
TRBJ1-5 | TRBV6-5 | ASSYSRGGNQPQH
TRBJ1-5 | TRBV30 | AWTPGYHQPQH
TRBJ1-1 | TRBV7-3 | ASSLLGGDTEAF
TRBJ2-7 | TRBV6-6 | ASSTSGGLSYEQY
TRBJ2-3 | TRBV12-3/TRBV12-4 | ASSAGGSDTQY
TRBJ1-4 | TRBV9 | ASSFRGANEKLF
TRBJ2-5 | TRBV6-2/TRBV6-3 | ASSYEVGGAGETQY
TRBJ1-4 | TRBV9 | ASSATGGRQNEKLF
TRBJ1-1 | TRBV27 | ASSLGLGSTEAF
TRBJ1-3 | TRBV4-2 | ASRPDRASGNTIY
TRBJ1-5 | TRBV7-9 | ASSLDRPNQPQH
TRBJ2-7 | TRBV6-5 | ASSLSFSYEQY
TRBJ2-5 | TRBV10-1 | ASSTAQGGETQY
TRBJ1-1 | TRBV2 | ASREAAPLNYGAF
TRBJ1-1 | TRBV10-3 | ATERRENTEAF
TRBJ2-1 | TRBV5-4 | ASSLVGTSNRGSEQF
TRBJ1-5 | TRBV6-2/TRBV6-3 | ASSRQGQGNQPQH
TRBJ2-1 | TRBV2 | ATRQAGLAGNNEQF
TRBJ2-3 | TRBV6-6 | ASSQGTADTQY
TRBJ1-2 | TRBV6-2/TRBV6-3 | ASSLLAGANYGYT
TRBJ2-3 | TRBV9 | ASSVRQGGESDTQY
TRBJ1-1 | TRBV6-2/TRBV6-3 | ASSGQGMNTEAF